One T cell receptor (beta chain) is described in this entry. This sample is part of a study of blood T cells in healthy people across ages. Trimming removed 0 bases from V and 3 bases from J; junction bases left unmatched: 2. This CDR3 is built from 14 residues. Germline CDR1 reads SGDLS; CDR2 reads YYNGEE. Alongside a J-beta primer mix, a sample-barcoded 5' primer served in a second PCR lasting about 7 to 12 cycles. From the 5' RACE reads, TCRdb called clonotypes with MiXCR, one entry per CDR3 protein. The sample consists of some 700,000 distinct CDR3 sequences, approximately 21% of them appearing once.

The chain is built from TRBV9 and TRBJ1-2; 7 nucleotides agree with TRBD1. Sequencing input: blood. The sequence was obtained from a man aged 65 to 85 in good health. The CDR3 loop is CASSVVGTDYGYTF. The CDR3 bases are TGTGCCAGCAGCGTAGTAGGGACAGACTATGGCTACACCTTC.